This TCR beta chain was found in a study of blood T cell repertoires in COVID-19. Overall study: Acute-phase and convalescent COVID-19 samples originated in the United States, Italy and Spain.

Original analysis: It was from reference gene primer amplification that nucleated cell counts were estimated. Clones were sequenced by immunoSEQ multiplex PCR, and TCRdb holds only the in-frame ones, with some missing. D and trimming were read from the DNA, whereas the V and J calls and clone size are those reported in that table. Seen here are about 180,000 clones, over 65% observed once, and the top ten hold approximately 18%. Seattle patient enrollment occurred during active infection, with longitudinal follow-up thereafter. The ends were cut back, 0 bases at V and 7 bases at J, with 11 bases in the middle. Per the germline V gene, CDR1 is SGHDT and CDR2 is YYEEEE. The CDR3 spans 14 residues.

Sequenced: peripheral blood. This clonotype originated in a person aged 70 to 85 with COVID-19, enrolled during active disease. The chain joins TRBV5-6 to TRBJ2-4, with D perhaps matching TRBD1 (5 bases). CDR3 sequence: CASSLVLTVNIQYF. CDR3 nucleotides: TGTGCCAGCAGCTTGGTTTTGACAGTCAACATTCAGTACTTC. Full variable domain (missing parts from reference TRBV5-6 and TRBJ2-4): DAGVTQSPTHLIKTRGQQVTLRCSPKSGHDTVSWYQQALGQGPQFIFQYYEEEERQRGNFPDRFSGHQFPNYSSELNVNALLLGDSALYLCASSLVLTVNIQYFGAGTRLSVL.